Below, 14 T cell receptor beta chains from the same sample are listed, as sequenced in a study of shared clonotypes between healthy human individuals. Measured with immunoSEQ multiplex PCR; TCRdb has only the in-frame clones, and not every one. The sample has more than 500,000 clones; 85% to 95% are singletons. In the naive CD8 group, cells lacked CD45RO and were positively selected for CCR7, so terminally differentiated effector memory CD45RA+ cells were left out. The sample comprised naive CD8+ T cells sorted from blood. Receptors were obtained from a young woman in good health.

This chain connects TRBV29-1 to TRBJ1-1; 7 bases are shared with TRBD1. Germline CDR1 and CDR2: SQVTM and ANQGSEA. CDR3 length equals 12 residues. Unmatched junction bases numbered 5, after V lost 4 bases and J lost 6 bases. CDR3 protein: CSVGRQGPEAFF. The DNA for the CDR3 is TGCAGCGTTGGAAGACAGGGTCCTGAAGCTTTCTTT. Filled out from reference TRBV29-1 and TRBJ1-1, the complete variable domain reads SAVISQKPSRDICQRGTSLTIQCQVDSQVTMMFWYRQQPGQSLTLIATANQGSEATYESGFVIDKFPISRPNLTFSTLTVSNMSPEDSSIYLCSVGRQGPEAFFGQGTRLTVV.

The genes are TRBV9 and TRBJ2-2, with TRBD1 matching over 8 bases. CDR3 length: 16 amino acids. V was clipped by 2 bases and J by 6 bases; unmatched bases: 9. CDR1 is SGDLS, CDR2 YYNGEE, per germline. The CDR3 bases are TGTGCCAGCAGCGTCCATACAGGGGGTTCGCCCGGGGAGCTGTTTTTT. Its protein product is CASSVHTGGSPGELFF.

The chain is built from TRBV5-5 and TRBJ1-1, with 7 bases identical to TRBD1. The V gene's germline CDR1 is SGHKS and CDR2 YYEKEE (reference sequence). This CDR3 is built from 18 residues. Trimming removed 4 bases from V and 4 bases from J; junction bases left unmatched: 19. DNA of the CDR3: TGTGCCAGCAGCCCCCGGACAGGAATTAGTGTGCGGGGCACTGAAGCTTTCTTT. This gives the protein CASSPRTGISVRGTEAFF.

The V gene is TRBV5-4, the J gene TRBJ2-7; possibly TRBD1 or TRBD2 for D (5 bases each). Germline V gives CDR1 SGHNT, CDR2 YYREEE (reference sequence). CDR3 size: 14 residues. Trimming cost V 0 bases and J 2 bases, with 9 bases left between them. CDR3 amino acids: CASSLVGAPYEQYF. The CDR3 region has the DNA TGTGCCAGCAGCTTGGTCGGGGCCCCCTACGAGCAGTACTTC.

V usage is TRBV27 and J usage is TRBJ2-1, with 7 positions matching TRBD2. Trimming at V came to 3 bases and at J to 4 bases, leaving 12 bases not matched to a gene. The CDR3 totals 17 residues. Germline loops: CDR1 MNHEY, CDR2 SMNVEV (reference sequence). The CDR3: CASSLMGTNPLYNEQFF. The CDR3 coding sequence is TGTGCCAGCAGTTTGATGGGGACTAACCCCTTATACAATGAGCAGTTCTTC.

The rearrangement uses TRBV28 and TRBJ2-7; 7 bases agree with TRBD1. The germline V gene has CDR1 MDHEN and CDR2 SYDVKM. This CDR3 contains 14 residues. V dropped 5 bases and J dropped 6; count of bases not matched to a gene: 10. The CDR3 reads CASSQDRERREQYF. The CDR3 coding sequence is TGTGCCAGCAGTCAAGACAGGGAGAGGCGCGAGCAGTACTTC. Full variable domain (rest looked up from reference TRBV28 and TRBJ2-7): DVKVTQSSRYLVKRTGEKVFLECVQDMDHENMFWYRQDPGLGLRLIYFSYDVKMKEKGDIPEGYSVSREKKERFSLILESASTNQTSMYLCASSQDRERREQYFGPGTRLTVT.

The V call is TRBV28, the J call TRBJ2-7, with TRBD1 as a possible D gene (6 bases). The V and J ends lost 8 bases and 4 bases respectively, with 15 bases between them. This CDR3 is 13 amino acids long. Germline V lookup: CDR1 MDHEN, CDR2 SYDVKM. The CDR3 region has the DNA TGTGCCAGCCGCCTGACAGGTGTGTACGAGCAGTACTTC. Translating it yields CASRLTGVYEQYF.

The V gene is TRBV28, the J gene TRBJ1-2, with D perhaps matching TRBD1 (5 bases). Germline values: CDR1 MDHEN, CDR2 SYDVKM. V gave up 2 bases and J gave up 6 bases, with 10 bases separating them. CDR3 length: 13 residues. This CDR3 reads CASSLQGRDGYTF. CDR3 sequence (DNA): TGTGCCAGCAGTTTACAGGGACGGGATGGCTACACCTTC.

This rearrangement joins TRBV7-8 to TRBJ1-4; D remains ambiguous. Trimming removed 5 bases from V and 8 bases from J, with 15 bases in between. The CDR3 is made up of 14 amino acids. Germline V gene data show CDR1 as SGHVS and CDR2 as FQNEAQ. The chain's CDR3 is CASSTPGIDEKLFF. The CDR3 region has the DNA TGTGCCAGCAGCACCCCGGGTATTGACGAAAAACTGTTTTTT.

The CDR3 protein is CASTLLGGHYGYTF. The DNA of the CDR3 is TGTGCCAGCACCCTTTTGGGGGGACATTATGGCTACACCTTC. The chain joins TRBV28 to TRBJ1-2; D perhaps matches TRBD1 (6 bases). CDR3 length equals 14 residues. Trimming removed 7 bases from V and 5 bases from J, with 17 bases in between. Germline CDR1 is MDHEN and CDR2 is SYDVKM.

Comments on this clone: This same CDR3 is encoded by further DNA sequences in the sample. This chain connects TRBV28 to TRBJ2-7; D is ambiguous. The CDR3 runs 13 residues. Trimming cost V 6 bases and J 0 bases, with 9 bases left between them. Per the germline V gene, CDR1 is MDHEN and CDR2 is SYDVKM. The CDR3 region has the DNA TGTGCCAGCAGCCTAGGTCTCTCCTACGAGCAGTACTTC. Protein: CASSLGLSYEQYF.

The V call is TRBV5-6, the J call TRBJ2-7; D assignment may be TRBD1 or TRBD2 (5 bases each). The CDR3 covers 15 residues. Germline V CDR1 and CDR2: SGHDT, YYEEEE. Trimming took off 0 bases at V and 3 bases at J, with 13 bases between the two ends. CDR3 in DNA: TGTGCCAGCAGCTTGGGGGGGTTGAAAAACTACGAGCAGTACTTC. Translated: CASSLGGLKNYEQYF.

This clone was detected once. The chain recombines TRBV5-5 with TRBJ1-3, with D hard to call. CDR1 SGHKS and CDR2 YYEKEE come from the germline V gene (reference sequence). This CDR3 comprises 16 residues. V was shortened by 5 bases and J by 0 bases, with 15 bases between the two germline ends. The CDR3 loop is CASSAEWPDSGNTIYF. Here the CDR3 DNA reads TGTGCCAGCAGTGCCGAGTGGCCGGACTCTGGAAACACCATATATTTT.

The chain recombines TRBV27 with TRBJ1-5, with D possibly being TRBD1 (5 bases). Between the trimmed V and J ends, which lost 6 bases and 2 bases, there was a span of 17 bases. The CDR3 totals 16 residues. The V gene's germline CDR1 is MNHEY and CDR2 SMNVEV (reference sequence). In DNA, the CDR3 is TGTGCCAGCAGCACGGGACCAGGAAAGGGCAATCAGCCCCAGCATTTT. It specifies CASSTGPGKGNQPQHF.